This passage covers 20 T cell receptor beta chains from one sample sequenced in a study of shared T cell receptors in the human thymus. Some clones are missing from TCRdb's copy, which holds only in-frame ones; the method was immunoSEQ multiplex PCR. The data show hundreds of thousands of clones, 70% to 90% seen once. The same specimen was also included in a second study, on human thymus T cells.

Sequencing input: thymocytes. These receptors were obtained from a girl less than two years old with a congenital heart defect.

This chain uses TRBV28 with TRBJ1-5; D perhaps matches TRBD1 (5 bases). V lost 0 bases and J lost 4, with 13 bases in between. Per the germline V gene, CDR1 is MDHEN and CDR2 is SYDVKM. This CDR3 has 16 amino acids. CDR3 DNA: TGTGCCAGCAGTTTATGCTGGGGGGGGTCTAATCAGCCCCAGCATTTT. As protein: CASSLCWGGSNQPQHF.

This chain joins TRBV27 and TRBJ2-1; 8 nucleotides match TRBD2. Looked up from germline, CDR1 is MNHEY and CDR2 is SMNVEV (reference sequence). Trimming took 6 bases from V and 5 from J; bases not matched to a gene: 12. This CDR3 contains 16 residues. The CDR3 region is CASSYQRGTAHNEQFF. The DNA for the CDR3 is TGTGCCAGCAGCTATCAGCGGGGGACTGCCCACAATGAGCAGTTCTTC.

The V gene is TRBV10-3, the J gene TRBJ1-1, with D possibly TRBD1 on 6 matching bases. This CDR3 comprises 18 residues. CDR1 ENHRY and CDR2 SYGVKD come from the germline V gene. Between the trimmed V and J ends, which lost 8 bases and 0 bases, there was a span of 25 bases. Here the CDR3 DNA reads TGTGCCATCGCTGTCGGGGGGGCGACAGCCATGCTGAACACTGAAGCTTTCTTT. Its protein is CAIAVGGATAMLNTEAFF.

This chain joins TRBV5-6 and TRBJ1-4, with a tentative D call TRBD1 (6 bases). The CDR3 sequence is 14 residues long. V dropped 4 bases and J dropped 6 bases, with 13 bases sitting between them. Germline assignment: CDR1 SGHDT and CDR2 YYEEEE. Here the CDR3 reads CASSPYRVDEKLFF. In DNA form, the CDR3 reads TGTGCCAGCAGCCCTTACAGGGTAGATGAAAAACTGTTTTTT.

The chain uses TRBV4-1 and TRBJ1-1, with D unresolved. From germline, CDR1 is MGHRA and CDR2 YSYEKL. V was clipped by 4 bases and J by 4 bases, with 16 bases between them. There are 15 residues in the CDR3. CDR3 sequence: CASSPRARGSTEAFF. The DNA of the CDR3 is TGCGCCAGCAGCCCCCGGGCTCGAGGGAGCACTGAAGCTTTCTTT.

The chain uses TRBV5-1 and TRBJ2-5; 13 bases agree with TRBD2. Germline V lookup: CDR1 SGHRS, CDR2 YFSETQ. The CDR3 runs 17 residues. The J segment lost 5 bases and the V segment lost 5 bases, leaving 12 bases of the junction unmatched. The CDR3 DNA reads as TGCGCCAGCAGTCATGGACTAGCGGGGGCCCTTGGGGAGACCCAGTACTTC. Translated, it gives CASSHGLAGALGETQYF. The complete variable domain, with remaining parts taken from reference TRBV5-1 and TRBJ2-5, reads KAGVTQTPRYLIKTRGQQVTLSCSPISGHRSVSWYQQTPGQGLQFLFEYFSETQRNKGNFPGRFSGRQFSNSRSEMNVSTLELGDSALYLCASSHGLAGALGETQYFGPGTRLLVL.

J is TRBJ1-3 and V is TRBV2; D might be TRBD1 (5 bases). V was clipped by 4 bases and J by 0 bases, with 13 bases between them. Germline V gene sequence: CDR1 SNHLY, CDR2 FYNNEI. CDR3 length: 16 residues. CDR3 amino acids: CASSARRGHSGNTIYF. The CDR3, as DNA: TGTGCCAGCAGTGCTCGGAGGGGCCACTCTGGAAACACCATATATTTT.

The chain is built from TRBV5-8 and TRBJ1-5; D ambiguous. Germline lookup yields CDR1 SGHTS and CDR2 YDEGEE. V was shortened by 2 bases and J by 8 bases, with 11 bases between the two germline ends. The CDR3 totals 13 residues. CDR3 sequence reads: CASSFRGIEPQHF. CDR3 nucleotide sequence: TGTGCCAGCAGCTTCCGGGGTATCGAGCCCCAGCATTTT.

Worth noting for this clone: The germline gene is not matched at one end of the junction; a read error may be the cause. The chain employs TRBV4-1 and TRBJ1-5, with D possibly TRBD1 on 5 matching bases. The CDR3 consists of 16 residues. Germline V gene data show CDR1 as MGHRA and CDR2 as YSYEKL. For the CDR3, the DNA is TGCGCCGGCAGCCAATTACCTCGCACAGGCGGTCAGCCCCAGCATTTT. This sequence encodes CAGSQLPRTGGQPQHF.

The J gene is TRBJ1-1, the V gene TRBV7-2, with TRBD1 matching over 8 bases. Germline values: CDR1 SGHTA, CDR2 FQGNSA. The CDR3 has 15 residues. The trim removed 0 bases at V and 4 bases at J, leaving 4 bases unmatched. CDR3 sequence: CASSLAETGATEAFF. The DNA of the CDR3 is TGTGCCAGCAGCTTAGCGGAGACAGGGGCCACTGAAGCTTTCTTT.

This sequence joins TRBV25-1 and TRBJ2-7; TRBD1 might be the D (6 bases). In germline, CDR1 is MGHDK, CDR2 SYGVNS. The length of the CDR3 is 17 residues. With 5 bases removed from V and 3 bases from J, the gap between germline ends came to 23 bases. CDR3: CASSRIGMVSGHYEQYF. In nucleotides, the CDR3 is TGTGCCAGCAGTCGAATCGGGATGGTGTCGGGACACTACGAGCAGTACTTC.

The CDR3 coding sequence is TGTGCCAGCAGTTTACTCGGACCGACAGCCCCTTGGTATGGCTACACCTTC. It is translated as CASSLLGPTAPWYGYTF. This chain links TRBV28 with TRBJ1-2; maybe TRBD1 (5 bases). CDR1 and CDR2 (germline): MDHEN, SYDVKM. The CDR3 extends over 17 amino acids. The germline V and J ends were trimmed by 2 bases and 5 bases, with 21 bases remaining between them.

The chain is built from TRBV5-1 and TRBJ2-5; 12 positions agree with TRBD2. V shed 4 bases and J 4 bases; nucleotides not matched to a gene: 8. Germline CDR1 is SGHRS and CDR2 is YFSETQ. The CDR3 runs 16 residues. In nucleotides, the CDR3 is TGCGCCAGCAGCGGTTCTACTAGCGGGGGGAGAGAGACCCAGTACTTC. This encodes CASSGSTSGGRETQYF.

V is TRBV19 and J is TRBJ1-2; 7 bases are shared with TRBD1. Looked up from germline, CDR1 is LNHDA and CDR2 is SQIVND (reference sequence). J lost 6 bases, V lost 1 base, and 5 bases had no gene match. The CDR3 runs to 14 residues. The CDR3 region has the DNA TGTGCCAGTAGTATAGCCGACAGGGAAAATGGCTACACCTTC. It yields the protein CASSIADRENGYTF.

The rearrangement uses TRBV6-1 and TRBJ2-5; 7 positions match TRBD2. V gave up 2 bases and J gave up 5 bases; unmatched junction bases: 5. The germline gives CDR1 MNHNS, CDR2 SASEGT. The CDR3 loop spans 14 amino acids. CDR3 loop: CASSEKELAETQYF. DNA of the CDR3: TGTGCCAGCAGTGAAAAGGAACTAGCGGAGACCCAGTACTTC.

This clone showed up just a few times. This rearrangement joins TRBV21-1 to TRBJ1-1; whether TRBD1, the table's D call, matches the DNA was not checked. TRBV21-1 is labeled a pseudogene. This CDR3 is 18 amino acids long. The CDR3 protein is CASSKGGQKRDRYTEAFF. The CDR3 DNA follows: TGTGCCAGCAGCAAAGGAGGACAGAAAAGGGATCGGTACACTGAAGCTTTCTTT.

The rearrangement links TRBV5-4 to TRBJ1-2, with 7 bases identical to TRBD1. Germline CDR1 reads SGHNT; CDR2 reads YYREEE (reference sequence). The CDR3 contains 14 residues. V was pared by 3 bases and J by 7 bases, with 9 bases of the junction left unmatched. The CDR3 sequence is CASSSRQGEGGYTF. For the CDR3, the DNA is TGTGCCAGCAGCTCACGACAGGGAGAAGGTGGCTACACCTTC. The full variable domain, in which reference TRBV5-4 and TRBJ1-2 provide the parts outside the CDR3, is ETGVTQSPTHLIKTRGQQVTLRCSSQSGHNTVSWYQQALGQGPQFIFQYYREEENGRGNFPPRFSGLQFPNYSSELNVNALELDDSALYLCASSSRQGEGGYTFGSGTRLTVV.

On this clone: The junction departs from the called germline gene at one end, perhaps through a read error. The V and J genes are TRBV7-9 and TRBJ1-1; no clear D gene. Germline V lookup: CDR1 SEHNR, CDR2 FQNEAQ (reference sequence). This CDR3 is built from 12 residues. CDR3 sequence reads: CAGSPGNTEAFF. The CDR3, as DNA: TGTGCCGGCAGCCCCGGGAACACTGAAGCTTTCTTT.

On this clone: Mismatch with germline at one junction end may stem from a read error. This chain joins TRBV7-3 and TRBJ2-7; a weak D match, TRBD2 (5 bases). The germline gives CDR1 SGHTA, CDR2 FQGTGA. There are 9 residues in the CDR3. Here the CDR3 DNA reads TGTGCCAGCAGCTCATATCCGGGATTC. Its protein is CASSSYPGF.

The genes are TRBV10-1 and TRBJ2-1, with 13 bases that match TRBD2. Germline assignment: CDR1 WNHNN and CDR2 SYGVQD (reference sequence). This CDR3 contains 14 residues. V shed 5 bases and J 9 bases; nucleotides not matched to a gene: 4. CDR3 coding DNA: TGCGCCAGCAGTCGGACTAGCGGGGGAGGTGAGCAGTTCTTC. Its translation: CASSRTSGGGEQFF.